This record concerns one TCR beta chain sequence. Antigen specificity is unknown. The data originate from a study of T cell responses to AZD1222 COVID-19 vaccine. TCRdb's table, derived via immunoSEQ multiplex PCR, lists solely in-frame clones and lacks some. The sample holds 75,000 to 85,000 clones, around nine tenths seen once. General study points: CD4 TCRs covered the whole spike, strongest at regions 160-218 and 743-854. Scientists sampled the repertoires only once the peak T cell response had passed.

The CDR3 spans 15 residues. Germline V lookup: CDR1 MNHEY, CDR2 SVGAGI. With V trimmed by 2 bases and J by 3 bases, 2 bases remained unmatched. The chain employs TRBV6-5 and TRBJ1-2, with 11 bases aligning to TRBD1. This sequence was found in an adult who received the AZD1222 COVID-19 vaccine. The sample in question was peripheral blood, obtained 28 days after the second AZD1222 dose. In nucleotides, the CDR3 is TGTGCCAGCAGTTACCGGGACAGGGGGGACTATGGCTACACCTTC. This encodes CASSYRDRGDYGYTF.